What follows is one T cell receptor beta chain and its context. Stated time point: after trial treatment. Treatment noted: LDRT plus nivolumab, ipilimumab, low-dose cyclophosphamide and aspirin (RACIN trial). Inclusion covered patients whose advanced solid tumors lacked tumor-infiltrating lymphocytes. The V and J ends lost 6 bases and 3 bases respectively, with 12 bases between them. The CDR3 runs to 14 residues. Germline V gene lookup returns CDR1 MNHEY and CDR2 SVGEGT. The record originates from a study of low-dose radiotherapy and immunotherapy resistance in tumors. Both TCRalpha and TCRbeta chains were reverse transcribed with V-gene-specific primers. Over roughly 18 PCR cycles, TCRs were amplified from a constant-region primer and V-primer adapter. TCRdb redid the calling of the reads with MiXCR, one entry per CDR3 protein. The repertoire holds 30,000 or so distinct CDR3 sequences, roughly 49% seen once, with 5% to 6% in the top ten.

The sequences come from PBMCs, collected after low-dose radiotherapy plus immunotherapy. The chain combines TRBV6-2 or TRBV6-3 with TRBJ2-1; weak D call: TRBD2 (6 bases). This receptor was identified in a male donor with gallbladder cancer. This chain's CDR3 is CASRPGDYYNEQFF. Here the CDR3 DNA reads TGTGCCAGCAGACCGGGAGATTACTACAATGAGCAGTTCTTC.